This TCR beta chain was profiled in a study of tumor and adjacent non-tumor tissue in lung cancer. Study information: Stage I to III disease affected 9 to 10 men and roughly 5 women aged roughly 31 to 76. Study-level points and caveats: Normal lung showed higher cumulative top 100 clone frequency than tumor. Tumor TCR diversity, when higher, was linked to shorter survival.

This sample's RNA came from whole unsorted tissue. The library came from three nested PCR rounds adapted from ARM-PCR protocols. A single record per CDR3 protein comes from TCRdb applying MiXCR to the multiplex PCR reads. The sample includes about 90,000 distinct CDR3 sequences, about 61% of them seen just once. V was trimmed by 8 bases and J by 4 bases, leaving 24 bases between them. This CDR3 is 16 amino acids long. Looked up from germline, CDR1 is SGHAT and CDR2 is FQNNGV. Turning to this clonotype: Its target is not known.

The chain combines TRBV11-2 with TRBJ2-7; perhaps TRBD1 as D (5 bases). The receptor was isolated from a man aged 70 or older with non-small cell lung cancer. The sequencing input was lung tumor tissue. The CDR3 loop is CASPGPGMGSLYEQYF. Written as DNA, the CDR3 is TGTGCCAGCCCAGGACCAGGGATGGGCAGTTTGTACGAGCAGTACTTC.